The clone carrying this T cell receptor (beta chain) was recorded a few times. Regarding time point: patch test 3, about 24 weeks after DPC sensitization. Noted treatment: therapeutic diphenylcyclopropenone sensitization with weekly scalp DPC. The data stem from a study of human T cells and chemical hapten exposure. Germline V gives CDR1 DFQATT, CDR2 SNEGSKA (reference sequence). The CDR3 loop spans 14 amino acids. V lost 4 bases, J lost 2 bases, and 6 bases stayed unmatched. Via MiXCR, TCRdb re-called the RACE reads, giving one row per CDR3 protein. Among roughly 200,000 distinct CDR3 sequences listed, about 25% were seen once.

This rearrangement joins TRBV20-1 to TRBJ2-3; TRBD2 matches at 7 bases. This sequence originates from a woman in her 40s with alopecia areata. Some clones in this sample may be carry-over from other donors' samples. Sequences were derived from whole blood, sampled in connection with sensitization to the hapten diphenylcyclopropenone (DPC). The CDR3 nucleotides are TGCAGTGCTACGTCACTAGCGTACACAGATACGCAGTATTTT. This gives the protein CSATSLAYTDTQYF.